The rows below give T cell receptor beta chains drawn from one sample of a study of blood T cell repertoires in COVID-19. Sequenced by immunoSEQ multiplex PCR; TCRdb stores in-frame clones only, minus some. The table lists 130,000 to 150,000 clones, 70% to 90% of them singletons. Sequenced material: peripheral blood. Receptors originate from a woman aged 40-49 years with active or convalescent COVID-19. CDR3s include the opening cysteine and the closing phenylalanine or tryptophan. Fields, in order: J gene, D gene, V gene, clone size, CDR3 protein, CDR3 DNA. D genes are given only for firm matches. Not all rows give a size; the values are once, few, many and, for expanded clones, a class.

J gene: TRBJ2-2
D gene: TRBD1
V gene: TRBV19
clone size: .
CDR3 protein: CASSNRDRGQRELFF
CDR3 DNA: TGTGCCAGTAGTAACAGGGACAGGGGACAGAGGGAGCTGTTTTTT

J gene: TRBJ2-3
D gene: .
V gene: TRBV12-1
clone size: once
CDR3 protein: CASSFAQDRPTDTQYF
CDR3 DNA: TGTGCCAGCAGCTTTGCGCAAGACAGACCCACAGATACGCAGTATTTT

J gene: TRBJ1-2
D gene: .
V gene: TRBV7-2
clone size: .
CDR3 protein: CASSSSRLAGGLGYGYTF
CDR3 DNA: TGTGCCAGCAGCTCCTCCCGACTAGCGGGAGGCCTGGGCTATGGCTACACCTTC

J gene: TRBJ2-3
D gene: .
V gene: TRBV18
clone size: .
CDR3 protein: CASSPKLTRGTDTQYF
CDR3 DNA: TGTGCCAGCTCGCCGAAGCTAACTAGGGGCACAGATACGCAGTATTTT

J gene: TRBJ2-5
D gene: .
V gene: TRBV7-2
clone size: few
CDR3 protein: CASSLEGVRRLETQYF
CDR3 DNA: TGTGCCAGCAGCTTAGAGGGGGTTAGGCGCCTAGAGACCCAGTACTTC

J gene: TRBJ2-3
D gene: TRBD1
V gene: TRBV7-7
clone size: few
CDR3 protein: CASSPGTGNTDTQYF
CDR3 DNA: TGTGCCAGCAGCCCCGGGACAGGGAACACAGATACGCAGTATTTT

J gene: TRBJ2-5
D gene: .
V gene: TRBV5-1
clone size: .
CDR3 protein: CASNPFSVGTQYF
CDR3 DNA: TGCGCCAGCAACCCATTCAGCGTCGGGACCCAGTACTTC

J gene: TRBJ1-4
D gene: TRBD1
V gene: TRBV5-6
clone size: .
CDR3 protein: CASSPLPGQGNEKLFF
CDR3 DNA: TGTGCCAGCAGCCCCTTGCCGGGACAGGGTAATGAAAAACTGTTTTTT

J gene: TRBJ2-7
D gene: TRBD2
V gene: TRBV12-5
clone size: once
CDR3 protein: CASAKTSGRSYEQYF
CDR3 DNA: TGTGCTAGTGCCAAGACTAGCGGGAGATCCTACGAGCAGTACTTC

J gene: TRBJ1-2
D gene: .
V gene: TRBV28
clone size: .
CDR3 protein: CASSPMGGALYGYTF
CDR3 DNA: TGTGCCAGCAGTCCCATGGGGGGGGCATTATATGGCTACACCTTC

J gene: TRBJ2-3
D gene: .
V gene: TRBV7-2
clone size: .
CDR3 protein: CASQYSASATQYF
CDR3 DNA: TGTGCCAGCCAGTACAGTGCCTCTGCAACGCAGTATTTT

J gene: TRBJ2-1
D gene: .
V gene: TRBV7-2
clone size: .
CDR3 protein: CASSLVGGAHNEQFF
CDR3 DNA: TGTGCCAGCAGCTTAGTAGGCGGGGCGCATAATGAGCAGTTCTTC

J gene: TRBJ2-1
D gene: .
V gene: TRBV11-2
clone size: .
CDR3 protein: CASSLERQVEQFF
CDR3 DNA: TGTGCCAGCAGCTTAGAGCGCCAGGTTGAGCAGTTCTTC

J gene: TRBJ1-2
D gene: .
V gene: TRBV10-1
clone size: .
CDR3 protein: CASEGLYDGNYGYTF
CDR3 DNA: TGCGCCAGCGAGGGTCTCTACGATGGTAACTATGGCTACACCTTC

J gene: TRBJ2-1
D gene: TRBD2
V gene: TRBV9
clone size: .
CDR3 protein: CASSVLAGGTYNEQFF
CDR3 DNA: TGTGCCAGCAGCGTACTAGCGGGAGGCACCTACAATGAGCAGTTCTTC

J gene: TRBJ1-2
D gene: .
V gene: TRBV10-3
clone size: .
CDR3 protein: CAISESGSNYGYTF
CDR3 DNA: TGTGCCATCAGTGAGTCGGGCAGTAACTATGGCTACACCTTC

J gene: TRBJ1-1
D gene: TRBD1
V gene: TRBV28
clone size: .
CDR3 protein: CASSLWDRGRSEAFF
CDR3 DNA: TGTGCCAGCAGTTTGTGGGACAGGGGGCGGTCGGAAGCTTTCTTT

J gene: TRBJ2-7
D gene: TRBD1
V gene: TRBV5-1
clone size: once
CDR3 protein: CASSLGPGQASSYEQYF
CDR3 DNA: TGCGCCAGCAGCTTGGGCCCCGGACAGGCCAGCTCCTACGAGCAGTACTTC

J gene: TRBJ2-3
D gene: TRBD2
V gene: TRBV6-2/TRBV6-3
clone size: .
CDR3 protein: CASSSPVVAGLYF
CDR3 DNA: TGTGCCAGCAGTTCCCCGGTGGTAGCGGGACTGTATTTT

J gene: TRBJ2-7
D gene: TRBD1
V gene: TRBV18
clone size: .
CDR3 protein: CASSQSGTAAYEQYF
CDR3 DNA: TGTGCCAGCTCACAATCCGGGACAGCAGCCTACGAGCAGTACTTC

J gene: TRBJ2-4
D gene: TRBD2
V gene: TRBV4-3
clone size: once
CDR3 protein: CASSQDDGSGVNFGGFKNIQYF
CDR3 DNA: TGCGCCAGCAGCCAAGATGATGGTAGCGGGGTCAATTTTGGAGGTTTCAAAAACATTCAGTACTTC

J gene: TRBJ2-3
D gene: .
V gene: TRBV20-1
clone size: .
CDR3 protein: CSASRFSTDTQYF
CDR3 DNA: TGCAGTGCTAGTCGGTTCAGCACAGATACGCAGTATTTT

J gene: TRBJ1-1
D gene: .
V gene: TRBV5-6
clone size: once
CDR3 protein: CASSLWIRELAEAFF
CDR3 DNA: TGTGCCAGCAGCTTGTGGATAAGGGAGCTCGCTGAAGCTTTCTTT

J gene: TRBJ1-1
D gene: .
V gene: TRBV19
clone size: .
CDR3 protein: CASSLPPLLRNTEAFF
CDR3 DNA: TGTGCCAGTAGTCTACCCCCTCTCCTAAGAAACACTGAAGCTTTCTTT

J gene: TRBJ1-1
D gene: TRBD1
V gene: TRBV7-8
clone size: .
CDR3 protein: CASSLEWTGVTNTEAFF
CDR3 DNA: TGTGCCAGCAGCTTAGAATGGACAGGGGTTACGAACACTGAAGCTTTCTTT

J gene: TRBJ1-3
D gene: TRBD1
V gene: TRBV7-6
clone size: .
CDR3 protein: CASSSRQGDSGNTIYF
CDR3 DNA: TGTGCCAGCAGCTCCCGACAGGGGGACTCTGGAAACACCATATATTTT

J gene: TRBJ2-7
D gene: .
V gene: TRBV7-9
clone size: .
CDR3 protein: CASSTPGSDEQYF
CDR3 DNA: TGTGCCAGCAGCACCCCCGGGAGCGACGAGCAGTACTTC

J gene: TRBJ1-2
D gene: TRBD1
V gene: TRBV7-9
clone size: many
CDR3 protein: CASSRQGNYGYTF
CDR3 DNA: TGTGCCAGCAGCCGACAGGGAAACTATGGCTACACCTTC

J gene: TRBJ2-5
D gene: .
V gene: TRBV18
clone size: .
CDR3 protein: CASSRGQGETQYF
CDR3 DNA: TGTGCCAGCTCACGGGGGCAGGGCGAGACCCAGTACTTC

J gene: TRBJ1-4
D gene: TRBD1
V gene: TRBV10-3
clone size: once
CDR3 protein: CAISGTGGEKLFF
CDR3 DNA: TGTGCCATCAGTGGGACAGGGGGAGAAAAACTGTTTTTT

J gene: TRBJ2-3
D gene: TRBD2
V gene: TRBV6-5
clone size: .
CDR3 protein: CASSYSGLAGRDTQYF
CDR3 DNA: TGTGCCAGCAGTTACTCGGGACTAGCGGGCAGAGATACGCAGTATTTT

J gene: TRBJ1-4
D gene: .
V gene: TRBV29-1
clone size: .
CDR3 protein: CSVEGGPPNEKLFF
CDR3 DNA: TGCAGCGTTGAAGGTGGGCCGCCTAATGAAAAACTGTTTTTT

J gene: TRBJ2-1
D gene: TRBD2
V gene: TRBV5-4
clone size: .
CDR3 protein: CASSSVAGASYNEQFF
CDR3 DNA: TGTGCCAGCAGCTCTGTAGCGGGGGCATCCTACAATGAGCAGTTCTTC

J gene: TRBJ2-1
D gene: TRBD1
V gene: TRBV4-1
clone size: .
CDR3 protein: CASSIQGRNYNEQFF
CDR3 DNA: TGCGCCAGCAGCATACAGGGGCGAAACTACAATGAGCAGTTCTTC

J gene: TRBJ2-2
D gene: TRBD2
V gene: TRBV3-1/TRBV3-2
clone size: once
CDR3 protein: CASSSYFSGGAYTGELFF
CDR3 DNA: TGTGCCAGCAGCTCCTACTTTTCGGGGGGGGCATACACCGGGGAGCTGTTTTTT